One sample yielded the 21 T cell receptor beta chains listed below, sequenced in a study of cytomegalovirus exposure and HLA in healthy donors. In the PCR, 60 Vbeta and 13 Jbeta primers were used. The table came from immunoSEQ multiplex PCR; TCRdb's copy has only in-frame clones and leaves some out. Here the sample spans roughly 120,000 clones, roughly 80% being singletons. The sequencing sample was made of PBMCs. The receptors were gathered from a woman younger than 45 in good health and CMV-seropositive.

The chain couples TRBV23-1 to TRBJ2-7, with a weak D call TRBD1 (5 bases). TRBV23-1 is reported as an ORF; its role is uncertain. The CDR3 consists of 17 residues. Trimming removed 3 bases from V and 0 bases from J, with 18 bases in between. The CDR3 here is CASSHRSWGGVSYEQYF. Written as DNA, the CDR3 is TGCGCCAGCAGTCATAGGTCGTGGGGCGGAGTCTCCTACGAGCAGTACTTC.

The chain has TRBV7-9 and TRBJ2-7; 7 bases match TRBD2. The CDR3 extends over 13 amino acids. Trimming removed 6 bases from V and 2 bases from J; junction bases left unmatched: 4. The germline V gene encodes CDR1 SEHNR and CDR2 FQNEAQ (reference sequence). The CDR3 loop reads CASRAGPTYEQYF. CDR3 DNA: TGTGCCAGCAGAGCGGGGCCCACCTACGAGCAGTACTTC.

The CDR3, as DNA: TGTGCCAGCAGTTTAGCGGGGAATAATGAAAAACTGTTTTTT. It yields the protein CASSLAGNNEKLFF. V usage is TRBV28 and J usage is TRBJ1-4; D unclear. Germline V CDR1 and CDR2: MDHEN, SYDVKM. The CDR3 contains 14 residues. V dropped 2 bases and J dropped 4 bases, with 8 bases sitting between them.

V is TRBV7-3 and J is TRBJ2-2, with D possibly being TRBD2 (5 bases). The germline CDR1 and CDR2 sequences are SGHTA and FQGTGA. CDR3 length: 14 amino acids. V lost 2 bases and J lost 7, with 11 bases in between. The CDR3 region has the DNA TGTGCCAGCAGCTTACTCGGGGATGACGGGGAGCTGTTTTTT. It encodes CASSLLGDDGELFF.

CDR3 loop: CASSPQMASGGAAETQYF. CDR3 nucleotide sequence: TGTGCCAGCAGCCCCCAGATGGCTAGCGGGGGGGCCGCTGAGACCCAGTACTTC. The rearrangement joins TRBV4-2 to TRBJ2-5; 12 bases are shared with TRBD2. Trimming removed 4 bases from V and 5 bases from J; junction bases left unmatched: 14. The CDR3 has 18 amino acids. From germline, CDR1 is LGHNA and CDR2 YNFKEQ.

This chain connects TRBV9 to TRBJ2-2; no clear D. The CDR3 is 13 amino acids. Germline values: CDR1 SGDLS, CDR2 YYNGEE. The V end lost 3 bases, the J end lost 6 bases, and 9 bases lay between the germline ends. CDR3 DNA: TGTGCCAGCAGCGCGCAGGCTGCCGGGGAGCTGTTTTTT. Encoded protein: CASSAQAAGELFF.

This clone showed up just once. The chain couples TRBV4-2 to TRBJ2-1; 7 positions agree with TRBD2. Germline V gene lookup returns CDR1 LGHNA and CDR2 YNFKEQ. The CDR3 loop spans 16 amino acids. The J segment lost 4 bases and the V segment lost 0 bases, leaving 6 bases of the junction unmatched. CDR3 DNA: TGTGCCAGCAGCCAAGATGGGGCGGGGGATTACAATGAGCAGTTCTTC. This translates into CASSQDGAGDYNEQFF.

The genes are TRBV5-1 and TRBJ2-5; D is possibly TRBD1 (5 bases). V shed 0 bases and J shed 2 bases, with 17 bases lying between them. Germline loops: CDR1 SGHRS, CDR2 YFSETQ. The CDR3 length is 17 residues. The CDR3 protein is CASSLARVGRAQETQYF. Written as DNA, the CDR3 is TGCGCCAGCAGCTTGGCCCGGGTGGGCAGGGCGCAAGAGACCCAGTACTTC.

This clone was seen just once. In nucleotides, the CDR3 is TGCGCCAGCAGCTTGGCATCGGGGTCAACTAATGAAAAACTGTTTTTT. Residues: CASSLASGSTNEKLFF. V and J are TRBV5-1 and TRBJ1-4; unclear D gene. In germline, CDR1 is SGHRS, CDR2 YFSETQ. The V and J ends lost 0 bases and 0 bases respectively, with 9 bases between them. The CDR3 is 16 amino acids.

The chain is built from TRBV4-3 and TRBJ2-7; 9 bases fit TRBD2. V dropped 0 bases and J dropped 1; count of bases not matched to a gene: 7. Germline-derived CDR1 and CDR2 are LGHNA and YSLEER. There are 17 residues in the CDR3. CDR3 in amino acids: CASSQEGVAGDSYEQYF. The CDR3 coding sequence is TGCGCCAGCAGCCAAGAAGGGGTAGCGGGGGATTCCTACGAGCAGTACTTC.

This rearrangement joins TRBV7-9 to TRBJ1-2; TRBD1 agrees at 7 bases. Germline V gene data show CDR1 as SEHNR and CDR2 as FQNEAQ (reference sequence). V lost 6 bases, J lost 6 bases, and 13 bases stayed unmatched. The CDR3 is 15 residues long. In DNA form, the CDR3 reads TGTGCCAGCAGATCCGGTCGGGCAGGGGGTGATGGCTACACCTTC. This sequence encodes CASRSGRAGGDGYTF.

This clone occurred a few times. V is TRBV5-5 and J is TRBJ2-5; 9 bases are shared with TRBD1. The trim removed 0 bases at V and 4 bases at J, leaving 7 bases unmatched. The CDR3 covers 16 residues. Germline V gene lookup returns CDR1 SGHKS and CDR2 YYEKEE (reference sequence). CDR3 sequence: CASSLGSGQGRETQYF. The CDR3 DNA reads TGTGCCAGCAGCTTGGGTTCGGGACAGGGTAGAGAGACCCAGTACTTC.

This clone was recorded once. The CDR3 DNA reads as TGTGCCAGCAGGGGGGGGGACAGGGCTTCACCCCTCCACTTT. Its translation is CASRGGDRASPLHF. The chain couples TRBV9 to TRBJ1-6, with 9 bases matching TRBD1. The CDR3 consists of 14 residues. Germline CDR1 reads SGDLS; CDR2 reads YYNGEE. Trimming at V came to 5 bases and at J to 9 bases, leaving 6 bases not matched to a gene.

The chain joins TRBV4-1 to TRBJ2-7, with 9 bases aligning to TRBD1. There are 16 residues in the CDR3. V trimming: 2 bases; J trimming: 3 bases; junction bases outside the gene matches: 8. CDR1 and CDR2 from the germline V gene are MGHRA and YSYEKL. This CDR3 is CASSQMVGTGFYEQYF. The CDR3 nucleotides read TGCGCCAGCAGCCAAATGGTCGGGACAGGGTTCTACGAGCAGTACTTC.

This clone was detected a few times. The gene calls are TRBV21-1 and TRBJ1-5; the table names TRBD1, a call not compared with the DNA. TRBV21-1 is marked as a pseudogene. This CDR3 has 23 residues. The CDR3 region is CASSKKNRGQVSVGSSSNQPQHF. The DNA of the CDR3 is TGTGCCAGCAGCAAAAAAAATAGGGGACAGGTTTCTGTTGGGTCATCGAGCAATCAGCCCCAGCATTTT.

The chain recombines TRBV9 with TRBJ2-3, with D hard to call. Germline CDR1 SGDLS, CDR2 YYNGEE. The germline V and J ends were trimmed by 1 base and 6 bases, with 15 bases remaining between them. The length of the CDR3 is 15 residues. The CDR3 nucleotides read TGTGCCAGCAGCGTAACCCAGCGTCCGGAGGATACGCAGTATTTT. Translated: CASSVTQRPEDTQYF.

In DNA, the CDR3 is TGTGCCATCAGTGAGTCGATGGTGGGGTATGGACTGGCTTTCTTT. This translates into CAISESMVGYGLAFF. This rearrangement joins TRBV10-3 to TRBJ1-1, with unresolved D. Deletions cut 0 bases from V and 11 bases from J, with 19 bases between. The CDR3 length is 15 residues. CDR1 ENHRY and CDR2 SYGVKD come from the germline V gene.

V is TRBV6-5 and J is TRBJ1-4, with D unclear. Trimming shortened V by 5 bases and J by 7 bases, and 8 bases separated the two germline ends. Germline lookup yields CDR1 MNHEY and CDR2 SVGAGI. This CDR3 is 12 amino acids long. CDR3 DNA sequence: TGTGCCAGCAGTAGCGTGGGTGAAAAACTGTTTTTT. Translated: CASSSVGEKLFF.

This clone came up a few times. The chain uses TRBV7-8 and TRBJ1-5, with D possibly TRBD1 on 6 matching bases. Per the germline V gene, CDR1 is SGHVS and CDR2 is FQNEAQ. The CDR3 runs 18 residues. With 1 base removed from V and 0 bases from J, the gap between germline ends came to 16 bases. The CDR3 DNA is TGTGCCAGCAGCTTAGTTATAGGGGGGGGTTATAGCAATCAGCCCCAGCATTTT. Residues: CASSLVIGGGYSNQPQHF.

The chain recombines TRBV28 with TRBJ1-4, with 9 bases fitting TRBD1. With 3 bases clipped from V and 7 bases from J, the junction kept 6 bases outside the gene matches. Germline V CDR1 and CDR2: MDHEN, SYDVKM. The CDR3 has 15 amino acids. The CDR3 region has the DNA TGTGCCAGCAGTTTCCCCGGGACAGGGAGTGAAAAACTGTTTTTT. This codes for CASSFPGTGSEKLFF.

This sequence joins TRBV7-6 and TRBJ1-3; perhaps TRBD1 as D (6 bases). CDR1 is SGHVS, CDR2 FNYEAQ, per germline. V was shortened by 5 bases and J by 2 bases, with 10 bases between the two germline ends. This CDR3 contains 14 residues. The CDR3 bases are TGTGCCAGCAGCCAACCAGGGGCTGGAAACACCATATATTTT. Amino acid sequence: CASSQPGAGNTIYF.